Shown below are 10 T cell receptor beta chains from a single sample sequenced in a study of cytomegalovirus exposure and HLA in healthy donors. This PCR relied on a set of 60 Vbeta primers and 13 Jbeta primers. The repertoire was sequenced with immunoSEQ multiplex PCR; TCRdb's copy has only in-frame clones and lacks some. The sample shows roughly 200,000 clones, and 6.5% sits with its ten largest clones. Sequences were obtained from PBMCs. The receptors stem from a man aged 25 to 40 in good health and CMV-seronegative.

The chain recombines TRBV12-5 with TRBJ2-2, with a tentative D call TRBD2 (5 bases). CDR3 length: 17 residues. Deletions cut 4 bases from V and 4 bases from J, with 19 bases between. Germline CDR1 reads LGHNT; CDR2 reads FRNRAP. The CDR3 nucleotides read TGTGCTAGTGGTTCCTCGGGGAGCCACACGTCCACCGGGGAGCTGTTTTTT. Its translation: CASGSSGSHTSTGELFF.

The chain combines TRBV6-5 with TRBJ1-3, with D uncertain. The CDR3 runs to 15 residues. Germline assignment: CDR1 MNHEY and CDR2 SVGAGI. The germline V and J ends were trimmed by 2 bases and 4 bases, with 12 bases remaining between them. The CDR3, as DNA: TGTGCCAGCAGTTACGCGGGCGCGGAAGGAAACACCATATATTTT. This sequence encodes CASSYAGAEGNTIYF.

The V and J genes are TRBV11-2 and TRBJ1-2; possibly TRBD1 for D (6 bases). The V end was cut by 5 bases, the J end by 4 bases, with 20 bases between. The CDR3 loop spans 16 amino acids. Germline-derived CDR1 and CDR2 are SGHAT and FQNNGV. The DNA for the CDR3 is TGTGCCAGCAGCCCAAACCTCCGGGGGGCGGCCTATGGCTACACCTTC. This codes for CASSPNLRGAAYGYTF.

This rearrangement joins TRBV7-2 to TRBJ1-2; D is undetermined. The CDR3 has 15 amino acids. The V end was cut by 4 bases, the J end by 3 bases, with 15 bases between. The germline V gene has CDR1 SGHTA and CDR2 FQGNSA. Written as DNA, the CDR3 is TGTGCCAGCAGCTCCTTCGACCCTAGCCACTATGGCTACACCTTC. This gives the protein CASSSFDPSHYGYTF.

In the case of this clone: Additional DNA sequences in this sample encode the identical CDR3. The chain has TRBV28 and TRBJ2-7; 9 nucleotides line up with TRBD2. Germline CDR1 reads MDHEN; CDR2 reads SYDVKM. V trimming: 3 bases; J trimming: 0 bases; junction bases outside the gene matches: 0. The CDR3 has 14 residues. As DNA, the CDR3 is TGTGCCAGCAGTTTTAGCGGGAGCTCCTACGAGCAGTACTTC. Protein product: CASSFSGSSYEQYF.

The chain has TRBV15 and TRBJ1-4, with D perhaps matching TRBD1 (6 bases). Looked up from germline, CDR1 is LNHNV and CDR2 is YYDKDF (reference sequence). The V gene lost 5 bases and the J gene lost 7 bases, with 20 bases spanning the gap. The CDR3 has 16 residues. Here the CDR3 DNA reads TGTGCCACCAGCGGCCGACACAGGGAAGTGAGTGAAAAACTGTTTTTT. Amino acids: CATSGRHREVSEKLFF. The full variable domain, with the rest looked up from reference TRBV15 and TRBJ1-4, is DAMVIQNPRYQVTQFGKPVTLSCSQTLNHNVMYWYQQKSSQAPKLLFHYYDKDFNNEADTPDNFQSRRPNTSFCFLDIRSPGLGDTAMYLCATSGRHREVSEKLFFGSGTQLSVL.

In DNA form, the CDR3 reads TGTGCCAGCTCACCCTCGGCTAGCCGGGACAATGAGCAGTTCTTC. Its protein product is CASSPSASRDNEQFF. The V gene is TRBV18, the J gene TRBJ2-1, with a tentative D call TRBD2 (5 bases). V lost 3 bases, J lost 5 bases, and 14 bases lay in between. This CDR3 is 15 amino acids long. CDR1 is KGHSH, CDR2 LQKENI, per germline.

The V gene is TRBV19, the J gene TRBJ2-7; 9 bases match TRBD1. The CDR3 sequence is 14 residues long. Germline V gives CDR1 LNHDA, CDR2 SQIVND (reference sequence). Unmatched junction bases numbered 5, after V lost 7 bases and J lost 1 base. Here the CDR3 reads CASTLTGGSYEQYF. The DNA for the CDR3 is TGTGCCAGTACCCTGACAGGGGGATCCTACGAGCAGTACTTC.

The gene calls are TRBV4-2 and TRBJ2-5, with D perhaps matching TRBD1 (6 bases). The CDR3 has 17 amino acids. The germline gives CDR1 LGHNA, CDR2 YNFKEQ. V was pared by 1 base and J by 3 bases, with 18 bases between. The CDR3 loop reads CASSQVPSGVREETQYF. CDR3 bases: TGTGCCAGCAGCCAAGTCCCTTCAGGGGTTCGTGAAGAGACCCAGTACTTC.

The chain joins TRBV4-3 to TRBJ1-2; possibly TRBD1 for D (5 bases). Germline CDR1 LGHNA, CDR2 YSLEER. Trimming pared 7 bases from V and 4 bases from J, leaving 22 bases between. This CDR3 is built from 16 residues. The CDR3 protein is CASTLHPGTPTYGYTF. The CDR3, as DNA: TGCGCCAGCACGCTTCACCCCGGGACTCCCACCTATGGCTACACCTTC.